Below are 2 T cell receptor beta chains sequenced from a single sample in a study of T cell responses to AZD1222 COVID-19 vaccine. Profiled with immunoSEQ multiplex PCR; TCRdb holds only in-frame clones, not every one. The repertoire holds roughly 120,000 clones, with roughly 91% as singletons. The sequences come from peripheral blood, collected on day 0 of AZD1222 vaccination. These receptor sequences come from an adult in good health.

V usage is TRBV9 and J usage is TRBJ1-2; the D gene is possibly TRBD1 (6 bases). Germline V gives CDR1 SGDLS, CDR2 YYNGEE. Deletions cut 4 bases from V and 4 bases from J, with 11 bases between. The length of the CDR3 is 13 residues. The CDR3 protein is CASSPQTGYGYTF. The CDR3 region has the DNA TGTGCCAGCAGCCCTCAGACAGGCTATGGCTACACCTTC.

The V and J genes are TRBV10-3 and TRBJ2-3; a weak D match, TRBD1 (6 bases). Trimming left V 9 bases short and J 2 bases short, with 27 bases between. CDR3 size: 18 residues. Germline-derived CDR1 and CDR2 are ENHRY and SYGVKD. CDR3: CAIRTHHTGQNFTDTQYF. CDR3 bases: TGTGCCATTAGAACACACCACACGGGACAAAACTTCACAGATACGCAGTATTTT.